This T cell receptor (beta chain) originates from a study of blood T cells in healthy people across ages. General study findings and limits: Diversity of TCR beta per million T cells declined in a roughly linear way with age. The long-lived group displayed more naive CD4+ cells, plus higher diversity, than the aged donors did.

A word on this clonotype: Its antigen is still unknown.

V dropped 4 bases and J dropped 3 bases, with 22 bases sitting between them. Per germline, CDR1 DFQATT and CDR2 SNEGSKA (reference sequence). The CDR3 extends over 18 amino acids. Investigators took 8.5 to 10 milliliters of peripheral blood from every donor. A J-beta primer mix and a sample-barcoded 5' primer were used in a second PCR of about 7 to 12 cycles. Each of the cDNA molecules was tagged by a template-switch adaptor with 12 random nucleotides. TCRdb re-called the 5' RACE reads through MiXCR, storing one row per CDR3 protein. The sample lists 790,000 or so distinct CDR3 sequences, roughly 56% occurring once.

This rearrangement joins TRBV20-1 to TRBJ2-6; D perhaps matches TRBD2 (6 bases). Sequencing input: blood. The receptor comes from a man in his forties in good health. The CDR3 is CSAKRQIGGIFGANVLTF. The CDR3, as DNA: TGCAGTGCTAAGCGTCAGATTGGGGGGATCTTTGGGGCCAACGTCCTGACTTTC.